This T cell receptor beta chain was identified in a study of cytomegalovirus exposure and HLA in healthy donors (dated by TCRdb to about 2017). Regarding the research as a whole: According to a later analysis, one platform produced both the 100 to 150 validation repertoires and the 666 repertoires of the first cohort. The study aimed to test whether cataloging public T cell receptors could reveal signatures of past pathogen exposure. Along with the roughly 710-subject first cohort, a separate validation cohort of 120 different subjects was used. The study combined high-throughput TCR immunosequencing, statistical association of individual TCRs with disease status, and machine learning to predict cytomegalovirus infection status. Broad study findings and their caveats: Of the cluster scores, 94% were above 0 in a later analysis, which found that TCRs clustered in the first cohort also tended to co-occur in the approximately 130 validation repertoires. Most TCR sequences were seen in very few donors, while some public TCRs were found in many individuals. A later analysis lacked HLA typing for the validation cohort, so it scored co-occurrence in that cohort across all 120 or so repertoires. Cytomegalovirus status was reported to be diagnosed by the classifier with high specificity and sensitivity in both the original and validation cohorts. In the study, approximately 160 TCR beta chains were listed as associated with cytomegalovirus. A few of the identified cytomegalovirus-associated TCR beta chains were confirmed in vitro to be specific for cytomegalovirus antigens. The authors suggested that the approach could potentially be generalized to other disease states and immunological phenotypes.

Separate from the roughly 650-subject first cohort, the validation cohort of about 110 subjects was the group to which the donors belonged. Library creation used the immunoSEQ multiplex PCR assay. Processing in the source paper ran as follows. To diagnose cytomegalovirus status from the catalog of TCR beta chain sequences, a statistical classification framework was built. The table comes from immuneACCESS by way of TCRdb, which keeps in-frame sequences with V and J called. Part of the clones is missing from these tables; in studies checked, under half for an unresolved V gene and the rest for unknown reasons. The DNA gave D and trimming, while V, J and clone size come from that table. In this sample the table shows approximately 260,000 clones, approximately 86% of which occur a single time. 1% of the sample is held by the ten biggest clonotypes. Comment on this clone: The antigen it binds to is not known. Base qualities are not recorded, but no much larger clone differs from it by a single base.

The clonotype was recovered from a woman aged 18-29 years in good health and CMV-seronegative. Sequencing was done on a sample of PBMCs.

The bases are TGTGCCAGCAGCTTAGGCAGCGTGAACACTGAAGCTTTCTTT. This is translated as CASSLGSVNTEAFF. The chain is assembled from TRBV7-9 and TRBJ1-1; there is no confident call for the D gene. Relative to germline, V is 1 base shorter and J is 0 bases shorter, with 6 bases between their ends. Sequences SEHNR (CDR1) and FQNEAQ (CDR2) are obtained from the germline V gene (reference sequence). The CDR3 starts with the cysteine, ends with the phenylalanine, and has 14 residues. The DNA shown is the 42-base CDR3, in frame from base 1.